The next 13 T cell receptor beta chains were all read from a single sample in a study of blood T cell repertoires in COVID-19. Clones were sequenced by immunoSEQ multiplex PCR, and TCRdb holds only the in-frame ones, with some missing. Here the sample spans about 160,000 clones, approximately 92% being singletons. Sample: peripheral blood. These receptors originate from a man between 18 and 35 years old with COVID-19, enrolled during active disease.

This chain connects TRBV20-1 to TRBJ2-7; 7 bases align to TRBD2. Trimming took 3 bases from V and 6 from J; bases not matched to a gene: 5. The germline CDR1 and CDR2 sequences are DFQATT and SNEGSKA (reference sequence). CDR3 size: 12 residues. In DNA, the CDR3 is TGCAGTGCTAGTTTTGGGAGGGCCGAGCAGTACTTC. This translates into CSASFGRAEQYF.

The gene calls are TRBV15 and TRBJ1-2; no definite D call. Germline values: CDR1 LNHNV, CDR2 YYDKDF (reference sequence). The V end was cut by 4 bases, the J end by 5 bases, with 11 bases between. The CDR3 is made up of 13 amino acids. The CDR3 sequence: CATSTPGGYGYTF. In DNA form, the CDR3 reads TGTGCCACCAGCACCCCGGGAGGGTATGGCTACACCTTC.

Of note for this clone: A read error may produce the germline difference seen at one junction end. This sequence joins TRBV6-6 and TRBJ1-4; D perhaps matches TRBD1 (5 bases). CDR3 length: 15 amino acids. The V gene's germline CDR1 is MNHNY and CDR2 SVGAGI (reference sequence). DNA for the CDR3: TGTGCCAGCAGTTACCTCCAGGGAACTAATGAAAAACTGCTTTTT. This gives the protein CASSYLQGTNEKLLF.

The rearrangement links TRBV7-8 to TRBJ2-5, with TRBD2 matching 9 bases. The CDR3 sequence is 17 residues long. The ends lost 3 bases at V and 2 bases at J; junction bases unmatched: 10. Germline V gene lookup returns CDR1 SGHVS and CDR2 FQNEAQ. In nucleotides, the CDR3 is TGTGCCAGCAGCTTTTCCCTTAGCGGGAGTAAGCAAGAGACCCAGTACTTC. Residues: CASSFSLSGSKQETQYF.

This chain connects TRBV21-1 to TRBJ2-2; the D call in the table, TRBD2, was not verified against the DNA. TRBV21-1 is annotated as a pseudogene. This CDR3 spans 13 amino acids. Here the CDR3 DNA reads TGTGCCAGCAACCCCCCGGGCACCGGGGAGCTGTTTTTT. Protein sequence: CASNPPGTGELFF.

CDR3 DNA: TGCGCCAGCAGCCAAGATAGCGACGCAGGGGGTCGGACGTACGAGCAGTACTTC. Protein product: CASSQDSDAGGRTYEQYF. The chain recombines TRBV4-1 with TRBJ2-7; the match to TRBD1 covers 7 bases. V trimming: 0 bases; J trimming: 4 bases; junction bases outside the gene matches: 15. The CDR3 has 18 residues. CDR1 is MGHRA and CDR2 is YSYEKL in the germline V gene.

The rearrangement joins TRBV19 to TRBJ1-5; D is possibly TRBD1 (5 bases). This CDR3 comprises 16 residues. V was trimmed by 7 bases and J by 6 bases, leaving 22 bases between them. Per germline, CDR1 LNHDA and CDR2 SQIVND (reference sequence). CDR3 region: CASTYSTDLGFQPQHF. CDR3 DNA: TGTGCCAGTACCTACTCGACAGATTTAGGATTTCAGCCCCAGCATTTT. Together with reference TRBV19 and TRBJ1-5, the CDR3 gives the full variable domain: DGGITQSPKYLFRKEGQNVTLSCEQNLNHDAMYWYRQDPGQGLRLIYYSQIVNDFQKGDIAEGYSVSREKKESFPLTVTSAQKNPTAFYLCASTYSTDLGFQPQHFGDGTRLSIL.

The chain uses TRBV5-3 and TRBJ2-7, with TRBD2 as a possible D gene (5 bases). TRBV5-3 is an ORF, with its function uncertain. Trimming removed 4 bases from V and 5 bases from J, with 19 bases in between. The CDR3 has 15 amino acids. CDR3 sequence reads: CARSPLDGVKDEQYF. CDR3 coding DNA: TGTGCCAGAAGCCCCCTAGACGGGGTAAAGGACGAGCAGTACTTC.

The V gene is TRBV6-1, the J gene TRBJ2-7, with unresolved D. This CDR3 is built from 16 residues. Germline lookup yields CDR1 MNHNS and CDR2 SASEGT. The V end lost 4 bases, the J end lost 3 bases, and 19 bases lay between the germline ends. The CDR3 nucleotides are TGTGCCAGCAGTGGAAGATCAGGTCGTTACCTCTACGAGCAGTACTTC. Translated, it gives CASSGRSGRYLYEQYF.

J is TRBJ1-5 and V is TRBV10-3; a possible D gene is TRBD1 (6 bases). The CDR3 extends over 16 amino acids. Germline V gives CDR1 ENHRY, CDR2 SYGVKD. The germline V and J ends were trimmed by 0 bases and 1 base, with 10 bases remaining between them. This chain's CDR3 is CAISESFRGSNQPQHF. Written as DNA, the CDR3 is TGTGCCATCAGTGAGTCGTTTAGGGGGAGCAATCAGCCCCAGCATTTT.

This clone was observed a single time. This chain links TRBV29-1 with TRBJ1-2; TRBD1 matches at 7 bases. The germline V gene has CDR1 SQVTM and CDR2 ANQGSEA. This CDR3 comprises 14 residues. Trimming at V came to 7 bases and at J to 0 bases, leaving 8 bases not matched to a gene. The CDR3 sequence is CSATDRKTNYGYTF. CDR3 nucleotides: TGCAGCGCCACGGACAGGAAAACTAACTATGGCTACACCTTC.

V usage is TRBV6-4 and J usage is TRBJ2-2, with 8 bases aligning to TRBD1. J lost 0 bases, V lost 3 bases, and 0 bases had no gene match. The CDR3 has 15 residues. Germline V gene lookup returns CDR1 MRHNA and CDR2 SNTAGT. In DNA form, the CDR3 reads TGTGCCAGCAGTGAACAGGGGGCGAACACCGGGGAGCTGTTTTTT. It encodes CASSEQGANTGELFF.

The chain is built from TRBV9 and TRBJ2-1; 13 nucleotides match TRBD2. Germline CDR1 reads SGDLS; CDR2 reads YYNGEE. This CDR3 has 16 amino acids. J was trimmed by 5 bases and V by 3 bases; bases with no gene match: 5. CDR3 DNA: TGTGCCAGCAGCGGAACGGGACTAGCGGGACACAATGAGCAGTTCTTC. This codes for CASSGTGLAGHNEQFF.